The rows below give T cell receptor beta chains drawn from one sample of a study of T cell repertoires in cytomegalovirus infection. TCRdb ran MiXCR on the reads and lists one entry per CDR3 protein. The data show around 300,000 distinct CDR3 sequences, with 20% to 25% seen just once and about 21% held by the top ten. These receptors' targets are unknown. This material consisted of cultured PBMCs, taken from culture after CMV antigen stimulation. These receptors were taken from a human donor in good health (CMV status not recorded). Some clones in this sample may be carry-over from other donors' samples. Both conserved end residues are part of each CDR3. The D gene is left open where the match is weak. Clone size is not always given. Where it is, it says once, few, many or a class for expanded clones.

v_gene,abundance,len,d_gene,j_gene,CDR3nt,CDR3aa
TRBV19,.,16,TRBD2,TRBJ2-2,TGTGCCAGTAGTCGCGGGAGGGGGCCAAACACCGGGGAGCTGTTTTTT,CASSRGRGPNTGELFF
TRBV11-1,.,15,.,TRBJ2-7,TGTGCCAGCAGTTCAGCGTTGGGGGACCCCTACGAGCAGTACTTC,CASSSALGDPYEQYF
TRBV7-2,many,16,.,TRBJ2-4,TGTGCCAGCAGCTTAGTAAACGGTTTGGGGGAAAACATTCAGTACTTC,CASSLVNGLGENIQYF
TRBV4-3,.,16,TRBD2,TRBJ2-3,TGCGCCAGCAGCCAAGATAGTCTAGCGGGAGGGGGTACGCAGTATTTT,CASSQDSLAGGGTQYF
TRBV7-2,many,15,.,TRBJ2-3,TGTGCCAGCAGCTTGGGGCGTGGGAGAGGGGATACGCAGTATTTT,CASSLGRGRGDTQYF
TRBV6-8,.,17,TRBD2,TRBJ2-1,TGTGCCAGCAGTTACTTCGGACTAGCGGGAGGGCAGAATGAGCAGTTCTTC,CASSYFGLAGGQNEQFF
TRBV11-3,.,15,TRBD2,TRBJ2-1,TGTGCCAGCACCTTAGCGGGAGGACCACCCAATGAGCAGTTCTTC,CASTLAGGPPNEQFF
TRBV6-5,.,12,.,TRBJ2-1,TGTGCCAGCAGTAGAAGATGGAATGAGCAGTTCTTC,CASSRRWNEQFF
TRBV20-1,.,13,.,TRBJ2-2,TGCAGTGCTACCACGGACCTCCCCGGGGAGCTGTTTTTT,CSATTDLPGELFF
TRBV29-1,few,20,TRBD2,TRBJ2-1,TGCAGCGTTGAAGATCCCGCGGGAGGGAAAAGACTCAGCTCCTACAATGAGCAGTTCTTC,CSVEDPAGGKRLSSYNEQFF
TRBV6-2/TRBV6-3,.,12,.,TRBJ1-1,TGTGCCAGCAGTTTGTTCAGGGCGAAAGCTTTCTTT,CASSLFRAKAFF
TRBV7-2,many,15,TRBD1,TRBJ2-5,TGTGCCAGCAGTACTCAGGGGGTTGGATTGGAGACCCAGTACTTC,CASSTQGVGLETQYF
TRBV4-2,many,16,TRBD2,TRBJ2-3,TGTGCCAGCAGCCAAGAGACTAGCGGGAGTCCAGATACGCAGTATTTT,CASSQETSGSPDTQYF
TRBV7-2,many,15,TRBD1,TRBJ1-3,TGTGCCAGCACCGGACAGGGGATGGGCAGAAACACCATATATTTT,CASTGQGMGRNTIYF
TRBV28,.,14,.,TRBJ1-5,TGTGCCAGCAGTTTTCGCGGGTACAATCAGCCCCAGCATTTT,CASSFRGYNQPQHF
TRBV5-4,many,17,TRBD2,TRBJ2-3,TGTGCCAGCAGCCCAATCCGGACTAGACTTGGCACAGATACGCAGTATTTT,CASSPIRTRLGTDTQYF
TRBV20-1,few,14,.,TRBJ2-7,TGCAGTGCTAGGGCCCGACAGAATAGCTACGAGCAGTACTTC,CSARARQNSYEQYF
TRBV7-3,many,15,TRBD1,TRBJ2-1,TGTGCCAGCAGCAAAGACAGGGATGCCATGAATGAGCAGTTCTTC,CASSKDRDAMNEQFF
TRBV7-6,.,15,.,TRBJ2-3,TGTGCCAGCAGCTCCGTCCTAGCGTCCACAGATACGCAGTATTTT,CASSSVLASTDTQYF
TRBV29-1,few,11,.,TRBJ2-7,TGCAGCGGACGACAGGCAGGGGAGCAGTACTTC,CSGRQAGEQYF
TRBV27,few,16,TRBD2,TRBJ2-1,TGTGCCAGCAGTTCGATAGCGGGATCCCCCTACAATGAGCAGTTCTTC,CASSSIAGSPYNEQFF
TRBV9,.,18,TRBD2,TRBJ2-3,TGTGCCAGCAGCGTAGGTTTGGGGACTAGCGGAGCCTTTCATACGCAGTATTTT,CASSVGLGTSGAFHTQYF
TRBV7-2,many,12,TRBD1,TRBJ1-2,TGTGCCAGCAGCTTAGCTGACAGGGACTACACCTTC,CASSLADRDYTF
TRBV7-2,many,18,.,TRBJ2-1,TGTGCCAGCAGCTTAGCGGTTTCAAGCGGAGCCCTCTACAATGAGCAGTTCTTC,CASSLAVSSGALYNEQFF
TRBV20-1,.,14,.,TRBJ2-4,TGCAGTGCTAGGCCCAGTCTAGCCAAAAACATTCAGTACTTC,CSARPSLAKNIQYF
TRBV24-1,many,16,TRBD2,TRBJ2-1,TGTGCCACCAGTGATCCTACTAGCGGGGCTTACAATGAGCAGTTCTTC,CATSDPTSGAYNEQFF
TRBV5-1,.,14,TRBD1,TRBJ2-5,TGCGCCAGCAGCGTCCGACAGGGTAAAGAGACCCAGTACTTC,CASSVRQGKETQYF
TRBV6-2/TRBV6-3,few,16,TRBD2,TRBJ2-1,TGTGCCAGCAGACAGACTAGCGGGAGTGGCTACAATGAGCAGTTCTTC,CASRQTSGSGYNEQFF
TRBV7-9,.,18,TRBD2,TRBJ2-1,TGTGCCAGCAGCCCCGACGGGACTAGCGGGAGACTCTACAATGAGCAGTTCTTC,CASSPDGTSGRLYNEQFF
TRBV4-3,many,16,.,TRBJ2-1,TGCGCCAGCAGCCCCGGGACGGGGTTACCATACAATGAGCAGTTCTTC,CASSPGTGLPYNEQFF
TRBV3-1,.,20,TRBD2,TRBJ2-2,TGTGCCAGCAGCCAAGAGTGGGGTCGTCGGCGCGGGAGGGTCACCGGGGAGCTGTTTTTT,CASSQEWGRRRGRVTGELFF
TRBV7-9,many,14,.,TRBJ2-3,TGTGCCAGCAGCTTATTGGCTAGCAGGGATACGCAGTATTTT,CASSLLASRDTQYF
TRBV19,.,17,.,TRBJ2-1,TGTGCCAGTAGCCCTGATAGAGTGGTTAGCGGTTACAATGAGCAGTTCTTC,CASSPDRVVSGYNEQFF
TRBV4-1,.,15,TRBD1,TRBJ2-2,TGCGCCAGCAGCCAAGCAGGGACAGGGGACGGGGAGCTGTTTTTT,CASSQAGTGDGELFF
TRBV2,.,13,.,TRBJ1-5,TGTGCCAGCAGGTCGGAGGTAAATCAGCCCCAGCATTTT,CASRSEVNQPQHF
TRBV7-2,many,14,TRBD1,TRBJ1-5,TGTGCCAGCAGCTTCGCGGGACAGGGGCAGCCCCAGCATTTT,CASSFAGQGQPQHF
TRBV19,.,15,TRBD2,TRBJ2-1,TGCGCCAGTAGTAGTTCTAGCGGGAATCACAATGAGCAGTTCTTC,CASSSSSGNHNEQFF
TRBV10-2,.,15,TRBD2,TRBJ2-3,TGCGCCAGCATCAGCGGGAAGACGCACGCAGATACGCAGTATTTT,CASISGKTHADTQYF
TRBV7-9,.,15,TRBD2,TRBJ2-1,TGTGCCAGCAGCTCACTAGCGGGAGCATTTGGTGAGCAGTTCTTC,CASSSLAGAFGEQFF
TRBV9,few,12,.,TRBJ2-5,TGTGCCAGCAGCGTAGTAGGGGAGACCCAGTACTTC,CASSVVGETQYF
TRBV24-1,few,15,.,TRBJ2-1,TGTGCCACCAGTGCCATAGCCAGGGGATACAATGAGCAGTTCTTC,CATSAIARGYNEQFF
TRBV6-2/TRBV6-3,few,20,TRBD2,TRBJ2-7,TGTGCCAGCAGTTACTCGATGGAGCGGCTAGCGGGCCGGACGACCTACGAGCAGTACTTC,CASSYSMERLAGRTTYEQYF
TRBV6-5,many,15,.,TRBJ1-1,TGTGCCAGCAGTTACTCGATACAGGGACACACTGAAGCTTTCTTT,CASSYSIQGHTEAFF
TRBV10-3,.,14,.,TRBJ2-1,TGTGCCATCAGGGCCGCCGACACGAACAATGAGCAGTTCTTC,CAIRAADTNNEQFF
TRBV7-9,few,15,.,TRBJ1-1,TGTGCCAGCAGCCCCCGGGACTCCACAGTGGGGAAAGCTTTCTTT,CASSPRDSTVGKAFF